This T cell receptor (beta chain) appears in the sequencing data of a study of OX40 agonist ivuxolimab in advanced cancers. Study in general: At 0.01 to 10 mg/kg, ivuxolimab was administered intravenously to patients every 2 weeks.

This clone was seen a few times. Its antigen is unidentified. Notes on the study in general: Both CD4+ and CD8+ T cell populations in blood had undergone clonal expansion by week 6 at 0.1 to 3.0 mg/kg. Several nonresponders also turned out to have low normalized T-cell clonal expansion.

There are 15 residues in the CDR3. Germline assignment: CDR1 SNHLY and CDR2 FYNNEI. Trimming cost V 4 bases and J 0 bases, with 12 bases left between them. TCRdb keeps only in-frame clones here, not all; method: immunoSEQ multiplex PCR. Of about 79,000 clones listed, about 90% were seen once; the top ten hold roughly 0.32%. The clonotype originates from an adult with an advanced solid tumor such as melanoma, head and neck, liver or kidney cancer. The chain is built from TRBV2 and TRBJ1-2, with D unresolved. This specimen consisted of CD4+ or CD8+ T cells sorted from blood, obtained in a trial of the OX40 agonist ivuxolimab. The DNA of the CDR3 is TGTGCCAGCAGTGCGGGTTCATACGCTAACTATGGCTACACCTTC. Protein sequence: CASSAGSYANYGYTF.